This T cell receptor (beta chain) was obtained from a study of early T cells in non-severe SARS-CoV-2 infection. Broader study findings: Database matching using VDJdb favored anti-spike CD8 responses, with private and CD4 specificities left missing.

V gave up 1 base and J gave up 2 bases, with 11 bases separating them. CDR1 is SGHTA and CDR2 is FQGNSA in the germline V gene. This CDR3 is built from 15 residues. Concerning this clonotype itself: Its target is not known.

Individual cDNA molecules were tagged with unique molecular identifiers. One entry per CDR3 protein, called by TCRdb with MiXCR from the 5' RACE reads. The sample records just over 95,000 distinct CDR3 sequences, 11% being singletons. This TCR derives from an adult who was a healthcare worker with PCR-confirmed SARS-CoV-2 infection or an uninfected control (not recorded which). V is TRBV7-2 and J is TRBJ2-5, with D possibly TRBD1 on 6 matching bases. Sequenced: whole blood. The chain's CDR3 is CASSLDGTRQETQYF. The CDR3 DNA follows: TGTGCCAGCAGCTTAGACGGGACAAGACAAGAGACCCAGTACTTC.